This T cell receptor (beta chain) derives from a study of T cells in Graves' hyperthyroidism and ophthalmopathy. Ophthalmopathy patients showed a Clinical Activity Score of at least 3, NOSPECS grade of at least 4 and duration under 3 months. 10 ml of fresh peripheral blood supplied the PBMCs. The table lists this clonotype with many counts. Its antigen is unidentified. Study conclusions and caveats: Within blood appeared most thyroid clonotypes that had expanded above 0.001. Ophthalmopathy was predicted by the model a median of approximately 6.6 months ahead of onset.

The CDR3 has 10 residues. The ends were cut back, 8 bases at V and 4 bases at J, with 8 bases in the middle. CDR1 and CDR2 (germline): GTSNPN, SVGIG (reference sequence). Authors of the study amplified TCR beta CDR3 regions from RNA transcripts. Researchers ran a first-round RT-PCR on the TCR CDR3 using the HTBI primer set. From the multiplex PCR reads, TCRdb called clonotypes with MiXCR, one entry per CDR3 protein. This table has 200,000 to 250,000 distinct CDR3 sequences, approximately 23% appearing once. The chain recombines TRBV30 with TRBJ1-2; D gene unclear. This receptor was identified in a woman in her thirties or forties with Graves' ophthalmopathy. Specimen: blood. CDR3 in amino acids: CANLGYGYTF. The CDR3 bases are TGTGCCAATCTAGGCTATGGCTACACCTTC.